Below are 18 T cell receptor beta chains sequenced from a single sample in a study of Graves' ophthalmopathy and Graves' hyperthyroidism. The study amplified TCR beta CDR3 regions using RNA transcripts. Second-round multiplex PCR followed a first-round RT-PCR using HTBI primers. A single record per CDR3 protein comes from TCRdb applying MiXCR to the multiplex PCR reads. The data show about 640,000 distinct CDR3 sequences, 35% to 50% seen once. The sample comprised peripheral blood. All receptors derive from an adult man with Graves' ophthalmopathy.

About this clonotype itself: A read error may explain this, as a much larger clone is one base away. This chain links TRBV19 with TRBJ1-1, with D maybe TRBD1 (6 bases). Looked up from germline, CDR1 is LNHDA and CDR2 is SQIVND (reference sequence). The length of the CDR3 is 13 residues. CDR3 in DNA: TGTGCCAGTAAGGGGCAGGGGAACACTGAAGCTTCCTTT. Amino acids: CASKGQGNTEASF.

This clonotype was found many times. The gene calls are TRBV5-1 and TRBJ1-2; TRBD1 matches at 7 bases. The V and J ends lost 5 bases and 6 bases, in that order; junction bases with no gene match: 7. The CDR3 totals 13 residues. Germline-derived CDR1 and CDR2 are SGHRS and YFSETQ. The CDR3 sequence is CASRFEGADGYTF. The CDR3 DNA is TGCGCCAGCAGATTCGAGGGGGCGGATGGCTACACCTTC.

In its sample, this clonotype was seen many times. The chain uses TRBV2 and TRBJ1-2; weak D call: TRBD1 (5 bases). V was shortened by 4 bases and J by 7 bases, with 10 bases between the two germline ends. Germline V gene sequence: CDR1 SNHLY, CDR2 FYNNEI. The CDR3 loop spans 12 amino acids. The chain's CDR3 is CASSVYGAGYTF. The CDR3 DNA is TGTGCCAGCAGTGTATATGGGGCTGGCTACACCTTC.

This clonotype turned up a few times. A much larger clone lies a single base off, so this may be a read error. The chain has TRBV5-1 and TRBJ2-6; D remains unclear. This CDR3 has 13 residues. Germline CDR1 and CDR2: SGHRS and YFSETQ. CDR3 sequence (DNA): TGTGCCAGCACAACCTCTGGGGCCAACGTCCTGACTTTC. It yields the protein CASTTSGANVLTF.

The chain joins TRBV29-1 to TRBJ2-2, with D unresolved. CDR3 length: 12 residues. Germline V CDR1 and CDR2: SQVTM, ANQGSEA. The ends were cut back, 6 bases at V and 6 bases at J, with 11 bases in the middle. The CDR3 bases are TGCAGCGTGACCGGTCCCTCCGGGGAGCTGTTTTTT. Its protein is CSVTGPSGELFF.

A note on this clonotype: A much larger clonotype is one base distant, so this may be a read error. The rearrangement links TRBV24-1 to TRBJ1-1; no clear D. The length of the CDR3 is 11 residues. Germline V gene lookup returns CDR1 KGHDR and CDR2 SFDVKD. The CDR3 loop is CATSHNTEASF. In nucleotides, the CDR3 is TGTGCCACCAGTCATAACACTGAAGCTTCCTTT.

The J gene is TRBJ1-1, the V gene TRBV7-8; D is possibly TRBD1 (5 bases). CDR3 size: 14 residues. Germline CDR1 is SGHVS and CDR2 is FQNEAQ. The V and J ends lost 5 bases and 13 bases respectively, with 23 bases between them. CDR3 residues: CASSPTPDSPLVFF. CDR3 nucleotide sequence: TGTGCCAGCAGCCCCACGCCCGACAGTCCGTTAGTTTTCTTT.

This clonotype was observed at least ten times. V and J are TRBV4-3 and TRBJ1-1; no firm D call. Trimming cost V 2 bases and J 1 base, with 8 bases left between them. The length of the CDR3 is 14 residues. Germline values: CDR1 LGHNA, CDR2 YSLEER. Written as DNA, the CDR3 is TGCGCCAGCAGCCAAATAAGGTCGAACACTGAAGCTTTCTTT. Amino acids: CASSQIRSNTEAFF.

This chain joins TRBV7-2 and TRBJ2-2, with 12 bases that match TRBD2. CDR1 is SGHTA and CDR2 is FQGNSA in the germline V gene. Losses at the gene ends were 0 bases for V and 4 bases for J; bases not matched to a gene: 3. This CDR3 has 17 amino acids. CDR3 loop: CASSLAALAGGTGELFF. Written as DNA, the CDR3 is TGTGCCAGCAGCTTAGCTGCACTAGCGGGGGGCACCGGGGAGCTGTTTTTT.

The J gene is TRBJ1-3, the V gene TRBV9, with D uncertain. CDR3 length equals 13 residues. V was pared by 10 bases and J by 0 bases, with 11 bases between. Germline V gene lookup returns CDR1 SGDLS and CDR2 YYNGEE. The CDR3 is CACPSVSGNTIYF. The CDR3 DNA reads TGTGCCTGCCCGAGCGTCTCTGGAAACACCATATATTTT.

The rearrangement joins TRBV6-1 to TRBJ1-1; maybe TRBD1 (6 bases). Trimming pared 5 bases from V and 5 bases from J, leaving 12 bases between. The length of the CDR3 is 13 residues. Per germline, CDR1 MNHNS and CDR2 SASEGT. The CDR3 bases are TGTGCCAGCAGTAAAAACAGGGCGACTGAAGCTTTCTTT. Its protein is CASSKNRATEAFF.

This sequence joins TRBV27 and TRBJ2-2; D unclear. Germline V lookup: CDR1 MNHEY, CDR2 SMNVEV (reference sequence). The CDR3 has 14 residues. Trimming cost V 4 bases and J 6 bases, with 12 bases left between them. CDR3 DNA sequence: TGTGCCAGCAGTTACTCAAGAATGGCCGGGGAGCTGTTTTTT. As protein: CASSYSRMAGELFF.

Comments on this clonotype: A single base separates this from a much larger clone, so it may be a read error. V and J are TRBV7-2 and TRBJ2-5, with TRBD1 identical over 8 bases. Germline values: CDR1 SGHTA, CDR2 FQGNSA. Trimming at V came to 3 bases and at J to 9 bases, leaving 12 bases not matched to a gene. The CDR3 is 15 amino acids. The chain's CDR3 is CASSFDRGFGEAQYF. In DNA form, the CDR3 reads TGTGCCAGCAGCTTTGACAGGGGTTTCGGTGAGGCCCAGTACTTC.

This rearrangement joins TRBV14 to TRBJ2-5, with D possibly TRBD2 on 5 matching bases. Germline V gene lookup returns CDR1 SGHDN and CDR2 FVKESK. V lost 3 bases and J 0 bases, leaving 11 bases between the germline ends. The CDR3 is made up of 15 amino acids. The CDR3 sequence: CASSHGLKYQETQYF. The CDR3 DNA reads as TGTGCCAGCAGCCACGGACTGAAGTACCAAGAGACCCAGTACTTC.

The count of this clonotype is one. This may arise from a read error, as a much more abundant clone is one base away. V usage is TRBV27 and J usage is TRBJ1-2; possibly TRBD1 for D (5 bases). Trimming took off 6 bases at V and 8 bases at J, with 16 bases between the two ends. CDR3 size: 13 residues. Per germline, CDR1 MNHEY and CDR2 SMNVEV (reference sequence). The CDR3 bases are TGTGCCAGCAGCACAGAGGGGTTTAGAGGCTACACCTTC. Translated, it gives CASSTEGFRGYTF.

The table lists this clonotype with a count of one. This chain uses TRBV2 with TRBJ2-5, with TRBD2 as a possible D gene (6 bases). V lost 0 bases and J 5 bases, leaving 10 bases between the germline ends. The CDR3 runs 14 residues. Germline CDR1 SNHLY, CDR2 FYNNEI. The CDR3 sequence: CASSEARGTETQYF. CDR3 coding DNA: TGTGCCAGCAGTGAAGCGCGGGGCACGGAGACCCAGTACTTC.

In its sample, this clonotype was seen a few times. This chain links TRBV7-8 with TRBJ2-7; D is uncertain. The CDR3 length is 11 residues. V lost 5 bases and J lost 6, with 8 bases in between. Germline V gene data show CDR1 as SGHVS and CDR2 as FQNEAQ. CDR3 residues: CASSPPGEQYF. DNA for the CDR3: TGTGCCAGCAGCCCTCCGGGCGAGCAGTACTTC.

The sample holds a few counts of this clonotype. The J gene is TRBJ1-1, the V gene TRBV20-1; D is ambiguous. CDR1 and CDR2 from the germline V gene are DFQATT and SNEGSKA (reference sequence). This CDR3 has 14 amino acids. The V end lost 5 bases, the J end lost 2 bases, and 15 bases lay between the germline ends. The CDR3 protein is CSAPRPDSNTEAFF. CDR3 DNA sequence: TGCAGTGCTCCCCGCCCGGATTCAAACACTGAAGCTTTCTTT.